This TCR beta chain was obtained from a study of T cells after yellow fever vaccination. Study results and caveats: Abundant contaminating clonotypes from the bulk population could appear in FACS-sorted repertoires. Primary-vaccination clones mostly resurfaced post-booster (less than 98% CD4, approximately 90% CD8).

UMIs were added to TCR cDNA along with a universal primer site when it was made by 5'RACE template switching. TCRdb processed the 5' RACE reads anew with MiXCR; each CDR3 protein has one entry. The table has over 65,000 distinct CDR3 sequences, 10% to 15% seen once. V lost 4 bases to trimming and J lost 7 bases, with 10 bases between them. CDR1 and CDR2 (germline): MNHEY, SVGAGI. This CDR3 region has 12 residues. The TCR was taken from a man aged 18 to 35 who received the YFV17D yellow fever vaccine. This sample comprised CD8+ T cells not binding an NS4B(214-222) dextramer, sorted from PBMCs, obtained 21 days after the first yellow fever vaccination. The chain carries TRBV6-5 and TRBJ1-2; D not resolved. CDR3 protein: CASSSQTVGYTF. CDR3 bases: TGTGCCAGCAGTTCCCAAACCGTTGGCTACACCTTC.